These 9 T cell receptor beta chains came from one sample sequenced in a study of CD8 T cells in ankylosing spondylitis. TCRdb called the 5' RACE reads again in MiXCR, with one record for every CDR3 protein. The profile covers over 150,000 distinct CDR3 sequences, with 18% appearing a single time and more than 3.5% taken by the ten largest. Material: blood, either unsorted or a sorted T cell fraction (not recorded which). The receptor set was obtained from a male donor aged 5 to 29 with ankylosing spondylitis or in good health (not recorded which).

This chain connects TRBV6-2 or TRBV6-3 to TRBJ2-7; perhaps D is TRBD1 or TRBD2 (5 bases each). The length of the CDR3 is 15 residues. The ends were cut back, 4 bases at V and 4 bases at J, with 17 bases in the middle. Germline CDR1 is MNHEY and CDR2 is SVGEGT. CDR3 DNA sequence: TGTGCCAGCAGTTTTTTAGGGACCGATTCATACGAGCAGTACTTC. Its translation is CASSFLGTDSYEQYF.

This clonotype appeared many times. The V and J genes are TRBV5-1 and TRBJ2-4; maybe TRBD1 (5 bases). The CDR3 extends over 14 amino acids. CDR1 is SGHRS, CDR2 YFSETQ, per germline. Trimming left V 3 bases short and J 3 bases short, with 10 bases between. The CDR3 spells CASSWSDNKNIQYF. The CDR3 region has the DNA TGCGCCAGCAGCTGGTCGGACAACAAAAACATTCAGTACTTC.

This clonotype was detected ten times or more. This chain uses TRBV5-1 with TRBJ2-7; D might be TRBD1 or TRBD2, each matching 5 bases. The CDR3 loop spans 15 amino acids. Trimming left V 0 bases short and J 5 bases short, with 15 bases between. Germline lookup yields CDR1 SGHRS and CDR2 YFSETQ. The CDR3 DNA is TGCGCCAGCAGCTTGGCCGGGCGTTTGGGGGACGAGCAGTACGTC. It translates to CASSLAGRLGDEQYV.

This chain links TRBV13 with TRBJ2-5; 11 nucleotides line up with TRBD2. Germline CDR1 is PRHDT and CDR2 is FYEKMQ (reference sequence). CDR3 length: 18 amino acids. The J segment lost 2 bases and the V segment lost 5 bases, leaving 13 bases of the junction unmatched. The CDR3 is CASSRAEPSGRFQETQYF. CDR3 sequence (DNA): TGTGCCAGCAGCAGAGCTGAGCCTAGCGGGAGGTTTCAAGAGACCCAGTACTTC.

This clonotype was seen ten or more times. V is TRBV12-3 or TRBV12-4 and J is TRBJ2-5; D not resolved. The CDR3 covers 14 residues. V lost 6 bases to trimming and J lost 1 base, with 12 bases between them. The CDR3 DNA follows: TGTGCCAGCAGCCCGGACGGGTCCCAAGAGACCCAGTACTTC. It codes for CASSPDGSQETQYF.

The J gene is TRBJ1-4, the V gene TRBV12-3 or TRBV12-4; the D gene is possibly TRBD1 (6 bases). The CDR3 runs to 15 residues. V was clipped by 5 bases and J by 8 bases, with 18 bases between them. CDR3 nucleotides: TGTGCCAGCAGTCCATCGACAGGCAGTATGGAAAAACTGTTTTTT. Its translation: CASSPSTGSMEKLFF.

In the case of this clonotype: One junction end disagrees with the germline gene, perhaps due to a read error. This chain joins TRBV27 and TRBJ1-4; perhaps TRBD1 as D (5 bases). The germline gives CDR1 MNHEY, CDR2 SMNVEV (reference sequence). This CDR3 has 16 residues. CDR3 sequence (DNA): TGTGCCAGCAGTTTGAAGGGGACCCGAAGAAATGAAAAACTTTTTTTT. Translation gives CASSLKGTRRNEKLFF.

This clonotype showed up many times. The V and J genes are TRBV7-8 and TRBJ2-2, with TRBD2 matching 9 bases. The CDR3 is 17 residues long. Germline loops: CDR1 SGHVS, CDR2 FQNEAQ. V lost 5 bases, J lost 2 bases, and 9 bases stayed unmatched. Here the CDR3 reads CASSPLRREGNTGELFF. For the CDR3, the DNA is TGTGCCAGCAGCCCCTTGAGGCGGGAGGGAAACACCGGGGAGCTGTTTTTT.

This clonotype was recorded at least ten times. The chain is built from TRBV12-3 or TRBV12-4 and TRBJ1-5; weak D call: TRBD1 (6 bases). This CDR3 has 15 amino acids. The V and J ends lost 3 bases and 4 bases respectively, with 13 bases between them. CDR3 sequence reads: CASSFEGGPNQPQHF. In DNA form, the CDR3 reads TGTGCCAGCAGTTTCGAGGGGGGTCCAAATCAGCCCCAGCATTTT.